The 29 T cell receptor beta chains presented below share a single source sample, sequenced in a study of shared clonotypes between healthy human individuals. Produced via immunoSEQ multiplex PCR; TCRdb's table is partial and in-frame only. Of 2,100,000 or so clones in the sample, around 95% are singletons; the top ten hold more than 0.1%. The sequencing sample was made of naive CD4+ T cells sorted from blood. As to subset: CD45RA+ positively selected. These receptor sequences come from a man younger than 35 in good health.

V gene TRBV29-1 combines with J gene TRBJ1-1; no reliable D call. Germline-derived CDR1 and CDR2 are SQVTM and ANQGSEA. The CDR3 runs 14 residues. V was shortened by 2 bases and J by 0 bases, with 10 bases between the two germline ends. The CDR3 nucleotides are TGCAGCGTTGAATCCGTAGGGATGAACACTGAAGCTTTCTTT. Protein sequence: CSVESVGMNTEAFF.

J is TRBJ2-3 and V is TRBV7-9; D not certain. Trimming shortened V by 5 bases and J by 6 bases, and 9 bases separated the two germline ends. Germline CDR1 and CDR2: SEHNR and FQNEAQ (reference sequence). The CDR3 is 12 residues long. The CDR3 loop is CASSRTRDTQYF. The CDR3, as DNA: TGTGCCAGCAGCCGGACCAGGGATACGCAGTATTTT.

This chain connects TRBV7-9 to TRBJ1-1; 7 bases line up with TRBD1. V trimming: 5 bases; J trimming: 4 bases; junction bases outside the gene matches: 13. This CDR3 is built from 16 residues. Germline V gene sequence: CDR1 SEHNR, CDR2 FQNEAQ (reference sequence). Here the CDR3 reads CASSPAPGTVSTEAFF. The CDR3 region has the DNA TGTGCCAGCAGCCCCGCACCCGGGACAGTGAGCACTGAAGCTTTCTTT.

V and J are TRBV9 and TRBJ2-1, with 13 bases matching TRBD2. The V gene end was trimmed by 3 bases and the J gene end by 4 bases; junction bases not matched to a gene: 1. Germline assignment: CDR1 SGDLS and CDR2 YYNGEE. The CDR3 spans 15 residues. CDR3 residues: CASSAGLAGYNEQFF. The CDR3 DNA reads as TGTGCCAGCAGCGCGGGACTAGCGGGGTACAATGAGCAGTTCTTC.

V and J are TRBV25-1 and TRBJ1-4; maybe TRBD1 (5 bases). CDR3 size: 15 residues. Germline lookup yields CDR1 MGHDK and CDR2 SYGVNS. Trimming pared 1 base from V and 8 bases from J, leaving 14 bases between. The CDR3 DNA reads TGTGCCAGCAGTGAATTCGGCGGGGGTCGAGAAAAACTGTTTTTT. Amino acids: CASSEFGGGREKLFF.

CDR3 amino acids: CASSSRQGHGSPLHF. CDR3 nucleotides: TGTGCCAGCAGTTCCCGACAGGGACACGGTTCACCCCTCCACTTT. V is TRBV27 and J is TRBJ1-6; 7 bases are a match to TRBD1. Germline assignment: CDR1 MNHEY and CDR2 SMNVEV (reference sequence). This CDR3 region has 15 residues. V lost 4 bases, J lost 9 bases, and 9 bases stayed unmatched.

V gene TRBV15 combines with J gene TRBJ2-1, with TRBD1 identical over 7 bases. CDR3 length: 18 amino acids. Germline values: CDR1 LNHNV, CDR2 YYDKDF (reference sequence). J gave up 7 bases and V 0 bases, and 15 bases lay outside the gene matches. The CDR3 DNA sequence: TGTGCCACCAGCAGAGATCGTCCTGGTGCCGGGACAGCTAATGAGCAGTTCTTC. Translating gives CATSRDRPGAGTANEQFF.

The genes are TRBV28 and TRBJ1-3; a weak D match, TRBD1 (5 bases). The CDR3 consists of 18 residues. Germline V gives CDR1 MDHEN, CDR2 SYDVKM. V was trimmed by 1 base and J by 0 bases, leaving 16 bases between them. CDR3 loop: CASSLSRLRQYSGNTIYF. CDR3 nucleotide sequence: TGTGCCAGCAGTTTATCCCGACTCAGACAGTACTCTGGAAACACCATATATTTT.

The chain uses TRBV2 and TRBJ1-6; a weak D match, TRBD1 (5 bases). Trimming removed 5 bases at V and 4 bases at J, with 12 bases between. Germline V gene sequence: CDR1 SNHLY, CDR2 FYNNEI. The CDR3 contains 15 residues. The CDR3 loop reads CASSTGLRYNSPLHF. DNA for the CDR3: TGTGCCAGCAGTACGGGACTCCGATATAATTCACCCCTCCACTTT.

Concerning this clone itself: Relative to the germline gene, one junction end is altered; a read error may explain this. V usage is TRBV7-7 and J usage is TRBJ2-5, with TRBD2 matching 9 bases. CDR1 and CDR2 (germline): SSHAT, FNYEAQ (reference sequence). The CDR3 sequence is 14 residues long. The CDR3 coding sequence is TGTGCTAGCAGCCCAATAGCGGGGGTGGAGACCCAGTACTTC. Protein: CASSPIAGVETQYF.

This sequence joins TRBV6-4 and TRBJ2-1; 10 bases fit TRBD1. The V and J ends lost 4 bases and 8 bases, in that order; junction bases with no gene match: 11. Germline CDR1 reads MRHNA; CDR2 reads SNTAGT. The length of the CDR3 is 16 residues. The CDR3, as DNA: TGTGCCAGCAGTGCCTTGGGACAGGGGATTAGGCATGAGCAGTTCTTC. Protein: CASSALGQGIRHEQFF.

The rearrangement uses TRBV4-1 and TRBJ2-5; 9 bases map to TRBD2. CDR1 MGHRA and CDR2 YSYEKL come from the germline V gene. CDR3 length: 16 amino acids. Trimming at V came to 1 base and at J to 2 bases, leaving 5 bases not matched to a gene. The CDR3 DNA is TGCGCCAGCAGCCAAGGAAGACTAGCGGTTCAAGAGACCCAGTACTTC. This translates into CASSQGRLAVQETQYF.

The chain couples TRBV29-1 to TRBJ2-7; D perhaps matches TRBD1 (6 bases). CDR3 length: 13 amino acids. Germline V lookup: CDR1 SQVTM, CDR2 ANQGSEA. V was shortened by 4 bases and J by 5 bases, with 15 bases between the two germline ends. The CDR3 sequence: CSVAGQGIHEQYF. The CDR3 coding sequence is TGCAGCGTTGCAGGGCAGGGGATCCACGAGCAGTACTTC.

This clone was counted once. The sample has other DNA sequences that encode this CDR3 too. The J gene is TRBJ1-5, the V gene TRBV10-1; the D is unclear. V shed 0 bases and J shed 6 bases, with 6 bases lying between them. This CDR3 is built from 13 residues. Germline assignment: CDR1 WNHNN and CDR2 SYGVQD (reference sequence). CDR3 DNA: TGCGCCAGCAGTGAGTCTGGGTTTCAGCCCCAGCATTTT. Translated, it gives CASSESGFQPQHF.

This clone was seen just once. The chain recombines TRBV5-1 with TRBJ2-3, with 10 bases that match TRBD2. The CDR3 is 15 residues long. The junction had 3 bases not matched to a gene; V was cut back by 4 bases and J by 1 base. In germline, CDR1 is SGHRS, CDR2 YFSETQ. In DNA, the CDR3 is TGCGCCAGCAGCACTAGCGGGACTCGCACAGATACGCAGTATTTT. It is translated as CASSTSGTRTDTQYF.

V usage is TRBV19 and J usage is TRBJ1-2, with D tentatively TRBD1 (5 bases). Germline V lookup: CDR1 LNHDA, CDR2 SQIVND (reference sequence). This CDR3 region has 13 residues. The V and J ends lost 4 bases and 5 bases respectively, with 11 bases between them. The CDR3 here is CASSTLGPYGYTF. The CDR3 DNA follows: TGTGCCAGTAGTACCCTGGGGCCGTATGGCTACACCTTC.

This rearrangement joins TRBV6-5 to TRBJ2-3, with 8 bases identical to TRBD2. CDR1 and CDR2 from the germline V gene are MNHEY and SVGAGI. CDR3 length: 15 amino acids. V was clipped by 1 base and J by 5 bases; unmatched bases: 5. DNA for the CDR3: TGTGCCAGCAGTTACTACGGGGGGGCCATAGATACGCAGTATTTT. Protein sequence: CASSYYGGAIDTQYF.

The genes are TRBV2 and TRBJ2-5, with TRBD1 matching over 10 bases. Near its end, the DNA agrees better with TRBJ2-7, so the J call may be wrong. This CDR3 is 20 amino acids long. Germline V gene data show CDR1 as SNHLY and CDR2 as FYNNEI. The CDR3 DNA sequence: TGTGCCAGCAGCCTAAATTCGGAATCCGGGACAGGGGTGTTCGCAAGCGAGCAGTACTTC. Translation gives CASSLNSESGTGVFASEQYF.

The gene calls are TRBV4-1 and TRBJ1-2; a possible D gene is TRBD1 (5 bases). CDR1 is MGHRA and CDR2 is YSYEKL in the germline V gene. The CDR3 is 15 residues long. The V end was cut by 0 bases, the J end by 12 bases, with 20 bases between. DNA for the CDR3: TGCGCCAGCAGCCAAGATTATGGACATACTTGGGGCCACACCTTC. Protein product: CASSQDYGHTWGHTF.

V is TRBV4-2 and J is TRBJ2-3, with D uncertain. CDR1 and CDR2 from the germline V gene are LGHNA and YNFKEQ. CDR3 size: 13 residues. V was clipped by 4 bases and J by 3 bases, with 8 bases between them. The CDR3 is CASSRLLTDTQYF. The CDR3 coding sequence is TGTGCCAGCAGCCGGTTGCTTACAGATACGCAGTATTTT.

The V gene is TRBV4-1, the J gene TRBJ2-7, with TRBD2 matching over 12 bases. Germline CDR1 and CDR2: MGHRA and YSYEKL. Trimming took 4 bases from V and 3 from J; bases not matched to a gene: 4. The CDR3 spans 15 residues. The CDR3 DNA sequence: TGCGCCAGCAGCCCCGGACTAGCGGGACTCTACGAGCAGTACTTC. It codes for CASSPGLAGLYEQYF.

This chain connects TRBV4-1 to TRBJ1-2; 7 positions agree with TRBD1. In germline, CDR1 is MGHRA, CDR2 YSYEKL. There are 16 residues in the CDR3. Trimming took 6 bases from V and 6 from J; bases not matched to a gene: 16. The CDR3, as DNA: TGCGCCAGCAGACAGGTCGGGACAGATACGTTCGATGGCTACACCTTC. It yields the protein CASRQVGTDTFDGYTF.

V gene TRBV7-9 combines with J gene TRBJ1-6, with D hard to call. With 1 base removed from V and 9 bases from J, the gap between germline ends came to 16 bases. The CDR3 runs 16 residues. Germline assignment: CDR1 SEHNR and CDR2 FQNEAQ (reference sequence). CDR3: CASSLVGPIRSSPLHF. The DNA for the CDR3 is TGTGCCAGCAGCTTAGTTGGGCCAATCCGATCTTCACCCCTCCACTTT.

CDR3 in DNA: TGTGCCAGCAGCCTCGAGGCGGGTCAGCCCCAGCATTTT. The encoded protein is CASSLEAGQPQHF. The chain carries TRBV5-4 and TRBJ1-5; D is unclear. The CDR3 covers 13 residues. V lost 4 bases to trimming and J lost 6 bases, with 11 bases between them. Germline values: CDR1 SGHNT, CDR2 YYREEE (reference sequence).

V usage is TRBV29-1 and J usage is TRBJ2-3; no definite D call. Deletions cut 4 bases from V and 4 bases from J, with 12 bases between. This CDR3 has 13 amino acids. Germline V gene sequence: CDR1 SQVTM, CDR2 ANQGSEA. The DNA for the CDR3 is TGCAGCGTTGTGGGCCAGGTAGCAGATACGCAGTATTTT. It is translated as CSVVGQVADTQYF.

The gene calls are TRBV5-4 and TRBJ1-6, with a weak D call TRBD1 (5 bases). V was shortened by 2 bases and J by 6 bases, with 12 bases between the two germline ends. Germline lookup yields CDR1 SGHNT and CDR2 YYREEE (reference sequence). The CDR3 extends over 15 amino acids. This chain's CDR3 is CASSFGGGGNSPLHF. CDR3 nucleotides: TGTGCCAGCAGCTTCGGGGGAGGAGGTAATTCACCCCTCCACTTT.

This chain uses TRBV6-6 with TRBJ1-4; D remains ambiguous. Trimming pared 7 bases from V and 4 bases from J, leaving 10 bases between. The germline V gene has CDR1 MNHNY and CDR2 SVGAGI (reference sequence). This CDR3 is built from 13 residues. CDR3 nucleotide sequence: TGTGCCAGCATCCGGTCCTTTAATGAAAAACTGTTTTTT. Translated, it gives CASIRSFNEKLFF.

The chain recombines TRBV7-9 with TRBJ2-1, with 12 bases lining up with TRBD2. The CDR3 sequence is 16 residues long. CDR1 and CDR2 (germline): SEHNR, FQNEAQ (reference sequence). The V segment lost 3 bases and the J segment 8 bases; nucleotides outside the gene matches: 8. The CDR3 DNA is TGTGCCAGCAGCTTGGCCGGGACTAGCGGGTCCGATGAGCAGTTCTTC. Its translation: CASSLAGTSGSDEQFF.

This clone was found once. For the CDR3, the DNA is TGCGCCAGCAGCCAACCCGAGACAGAGGAGACCCAGTACTTC. Protein product: CASSQPETEETQYF. The chain employs TRBV4-3 and TRBJ2-5; D possibly corresponds to TRBD1 (5 bases). From germline, CDR1 is LGHNA and CDR2 YSLEER. The CDR3 extends over 14 amino acids. The V gene lost 2 bases and the J gene lost 5 bases, with 12 bases spanning the gap.